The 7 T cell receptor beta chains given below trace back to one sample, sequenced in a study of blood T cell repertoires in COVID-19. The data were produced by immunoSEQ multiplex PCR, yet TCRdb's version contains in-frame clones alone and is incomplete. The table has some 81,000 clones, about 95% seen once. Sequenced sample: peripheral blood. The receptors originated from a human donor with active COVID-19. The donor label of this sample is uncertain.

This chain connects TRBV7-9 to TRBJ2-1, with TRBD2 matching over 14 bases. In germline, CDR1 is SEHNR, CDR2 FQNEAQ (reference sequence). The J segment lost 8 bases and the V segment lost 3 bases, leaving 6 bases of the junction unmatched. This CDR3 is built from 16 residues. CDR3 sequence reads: CASSLGTSGSRDEQFF. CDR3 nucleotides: TGTGCCAGCAGCTTGGGGACTAGCGGGAGTAGGGATGAGCAGTTCTTC.

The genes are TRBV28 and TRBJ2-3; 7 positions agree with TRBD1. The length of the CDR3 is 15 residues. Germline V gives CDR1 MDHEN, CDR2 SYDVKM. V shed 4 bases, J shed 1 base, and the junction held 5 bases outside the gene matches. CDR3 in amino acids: CASSSPGQGTDTQYF. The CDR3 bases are TGTGCCAGCAGTTCCCCCGGACAGGGCACAGATACGCAGTATTTT.

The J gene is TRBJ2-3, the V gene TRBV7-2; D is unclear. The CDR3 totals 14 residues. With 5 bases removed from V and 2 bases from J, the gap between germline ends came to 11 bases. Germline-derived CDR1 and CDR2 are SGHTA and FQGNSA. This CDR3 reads CASSADSNTDTQYF. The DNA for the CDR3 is TGTGCCAGCAGCGCAGACTCAAACACAGATACGCAGTATTTT.

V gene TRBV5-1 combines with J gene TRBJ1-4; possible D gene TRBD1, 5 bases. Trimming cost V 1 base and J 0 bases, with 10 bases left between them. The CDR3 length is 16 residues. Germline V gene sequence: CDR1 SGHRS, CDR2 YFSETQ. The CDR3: CASSLTGATTNEKLFF. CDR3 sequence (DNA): TGCGCCAGCAGCTTGACTGGGGCCACAACTAATGAAAAACTGTTTTTT. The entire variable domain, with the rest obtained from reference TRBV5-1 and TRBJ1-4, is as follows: KAGVTQTPRYLIKTRGQQVTLSCSPISGHRSVSWYQQTPGQGLQFLFEYFSETQRNKGNFPGRFSGRQFSNSRSEMNVSTLELGDSALYLCASSLTGATTNEKLFFGSGTQLSVL.

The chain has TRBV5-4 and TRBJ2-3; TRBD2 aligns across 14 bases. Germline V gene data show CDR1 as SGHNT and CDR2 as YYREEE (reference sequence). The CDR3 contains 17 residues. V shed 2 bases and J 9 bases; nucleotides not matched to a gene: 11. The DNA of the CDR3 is TGTGCCAGCAGCTTTGGGACTAGCGGGGGCCCGACAGGCACGCAGTATTTT. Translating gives CASSFGTSGGPTGTQYF.

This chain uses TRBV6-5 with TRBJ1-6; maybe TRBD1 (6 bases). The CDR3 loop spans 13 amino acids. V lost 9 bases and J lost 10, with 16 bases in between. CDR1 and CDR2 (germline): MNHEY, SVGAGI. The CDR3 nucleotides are TGTGCCAGTCTCAGGGGAAAAGGATCACCCCTCCACTTT. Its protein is CASLRGKGSPLHF.

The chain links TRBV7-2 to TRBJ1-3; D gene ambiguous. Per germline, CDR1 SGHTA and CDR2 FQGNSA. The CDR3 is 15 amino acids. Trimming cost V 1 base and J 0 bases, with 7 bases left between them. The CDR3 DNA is TGTGCCAGCAGCTTAGTCTCCAGCTCTGGAAACACCATATATTTT. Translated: CASSLVSSSGNTIYF. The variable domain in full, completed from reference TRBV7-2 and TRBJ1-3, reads GAGVSQSPSNKVTEKGKDVELRCDPISGHTALYWYRQSLGQGLEFLIYFQGNSAPDKSGLPSDRFSAERTGGSVSTLTIQRTQQEDSAVYLCASSLVSSSGNTIYFGEGSWLTVV.